A single sample gave rise to the 30 T cell receptor beta chains below, sequenced in a study of cytomegalovirus exposure and HLA in healthy donors. PCR used 60 Vbeta primers and 13 Jbeta primers. Data came from immunoSEQ multiplex PCR; TCRdb stores just in-frame clones and leaves some out. This sample has 100,000 to 150,000 clones, with 70% to 80% found just once. The sequencing input was PBMCs. The receptors originated from a man in his forties or fifties in good health and CMV-seropositive.

The chain couples TRBV2 to TRBJ1-4; possibly TRBD1 for D (5 bases). There are 14 residues in the CDR3. Trimming removed 2 bases at V and 7 bases at J, with 11 bases between. Germline V CDR1 and CDR2: SNHLY, FYNNEI. The CDR3 reads CASSENQGSEKLFF. DNA of the CDR3: TGTGCCAGCAGTGAAAATCAGGGTTCTGAAAAACTGTTTTTT.

The chain combines TRBV18 with TRBJ2-1; 12 bases agree with TRBD2. The trim removed 1 base at V and 9 bases at J, leaving 7 bases unmatched. There are 16 residues in the CDR3. In germline, CDR1 is KGHSH, CDR2 LQKENI. The CDR3 sequence is CASSPLETSGRGEQFF. In nucleotides, the CDR3 is TGTGCCAGCTCACCACTCGAGACTAGCGGGAGAGGTGAGCAGTTCTTC.

On this clone itself: Additional DNA sequences in this sample encode the identical CDR3. This chain joins TRBV29-1 and TRBJ2-7; 8 bases line up with TRBD1. The CDR3 sequence is 15 residues long. The ends lost 2 bases at V and 3 bases at J; junction bases unmatched: 9. Germline V CDR1 and CDR2: SQVTM, ANQGSEA. The CDR3 region is CSVENTRQGIYEQYF. CDR3 nucleotides: TGCAGCGTTGAAAACACTAGACAGGGGATCTACGAGCAGTACTTC.

The chain's CDR3 is CASSLQGAEQPQHF. The CDR3, as DNA: TGCGCCAGCAGCTTACAGGGGGCTGAACAGCCCCAGCATTTT. The chain couples TRBV5-1 to TRBJ1-5; TRBD1 aligns across 9 bases. V shed 2 bases and J 7 bases; nucleotides not matched to a gene: 4. This CDR3 has 14 residues. Per germline, CDR1 SGHRS and CDR2 YFSETQ.

This clone was detected a few times. The rearrangement uses TRBV15 and TRBJ1-2, with 7 bases matching TRBD1. This CDR3 is built from 16 residues. Germline loops: CDR1 LNHNV, CDR2 YYDKDF (reference sequence). V shed 2 bases, J shed 4 bases, and the junction held 10 bases outside the gene matches. Here the CDR3 DNA reads TGTGCCACCAGCAGACGGTTGGACAGGAACCTCTATGGCTACACCTTC. Translation: CATSRRLDRNLYGYTF.

V gene TRBV7-6 combines with J gene TRBJ2-1; 8 bases line up with TRBD2. The germline gives CDR1 SGHVS, CDR2 FNYEAQ. The CDR3 extends over 17 amino acids. V shed 7 bases and J 2 bases; nucleotides not matched to a gene: 13. CDR3 loop: CASTAQVGGATYNEQFF. The DNA of the CDR3 is TGTGCCAGCACCGCCCAGGTCGGGGGGGCTACCTACAATGAGCAGTTCTTC.

The chain combines TRBV11-2 with TRBJ2-4; tentative D call: TRBD2 (5 bases). The CDR3 has 16 amino acids. Trimming shortened V by 5 bases and J by 4 bases, and 18 bases separated the two germline ends. The germline CDR1 and CDR2 sequences are SGHAT and FQNNGV. In DNA, the CDR3 is TGTGCCAGCAGCCCCCCCAGTAGCGCGCTAAAAAACATTCAGTACTTC. This encodes CASSPPSSALKNIQYF.

The genes are TRBV5-6 and TRBJ2-7; 9 positions match TRBD2. CDR3 length equals 14 residues. J lost 7 bases, V lost 8 bases, and 13 bases had no gene match. Germline assignment: CDR1 SGHDT and CDR2 YYEEEE. In DNA form, the CDR3 reads TGTGCCAGAGGTATTGGGCGGGAGGGCCTTGAGCAGTACTTC. Its translation: CARGIGREGLEQYF.

This chain joins TRBV6-4 and TRBJ1-3; no definite D call. The CDR3 contains 16 residues. V was shortened by 1 base and J by 7 bases, with 17 bases between the two germline ends. Germline V gene data show CDR1 as MRHNA and CDR2 as SNTAGT. The CDR3 region has the DNA TGTGCCAGCAGTGACTTCGGCAGAGGGTTAGGGAACACCATATATTTT. Protein sequence: CASSDFGRGLGNTIYF.

The rearrangement links TRBV7-2 to TRBJ2-2; a possible D gene is TRBD2 (5 bases). CDR3 size: 15 residues. Germline V gives CDR1 SGHTA, CDR2 FQGNSA. The V end lost 3 bases, the J end lost 3 bases, and 11 bases lay between the germline ends. This CDR3 is CASSFRGSDTGELFF. CDR3 DNA: TGTGCCAGCAGCTTTCGAGGTAGCGACACCGGGGAGCTGTTTTTT.

The chain combines TRBV7-7 with TRBJ2-7; 8 bases are a match to TRBD2. J gave up 6 bases and V 5 bases, and 12 bases lay outside the gene matches. Germline V gene data show CDR1 as SSHAT and CDR2 as FNYEAQ (reference sequence). The CDR3 sequence is 15 residues long. CDR3 residues: CASSPSSGLFSEQYF. The CDR3 nucleotides are TGTGCCAGCAGCCCCTCTAGCGGGCTCTTTTCCGAGCAGTACTTC.

The chain recombines TRBV7-2 with TRBJ1-2; TRBD1 agrees at 8 bases. The V gene's germline CDR1 is SGHTA and CDR2 FQGNSA. Germline trimming cut 10 bases from V and 6 bases from J; bases unmatched to any gene: 13. The CDR3 totals 14 residues. CDR3 DNA: TGTGCCACTCACAAGCCGGACAGGGACGATGGCTACACCTTC. It codes for CATHKPDRDDGYTF. The variable domain in full, with the rest retrieved from reference TRBV7-2 and TRBJ1-2, is GAGVSQSPSNKVTEKGKDVELRCDPISGHTALYWYRQSLGQGLEFLIYFQGNSAPDKSGLPSDRFSAERTGGSVSTLTIQRTQQEDSAVYLCATHKPDRDDGYTFGSGTRLTVV.

This chain links TRBV6-5 with TRBJ1-1; 9 bases match TRBD1. Trimming cost V 7 bases and J 5 bases; bases outside gene matches: 8. The V gene's germline CDR1 is MNHEY and CDR2 SVGAGI. The CDR3 is 14 residues long. The DNA for the CDR3 is TGTGCCAGCACTGGGCGGGACAGGGCAACTGAAGCTTTCTTT. Translated: CASTGRDRATEAFF.

The rearrangement links TRBV4-1 to TRBJ2-4, with D possibly TRBD1 on 5 matching bases. Germline V gives CDR1 MGHRA, CDR2 YSYEKL. The CDR3 covers 15 residues. Trimming removed 1 base at V and 9 bases at J, with 16 bases between. CDR3 amino acids: CASSQATLGVRIQYF. As DNA, the CDR3 is TGCGCCAGCAGCCAAGCTACTCTAGGGGTACGCATTCAGTACTTC.

This clone appeared a few times. The V call is TRBV9, the J call TRBJ2-5, with 16 bases fitting TRBD2. V lost 7 bases, J lost 7 bases, and 16 bases stayed unmatched. Germline V CDR1 and CDR2: SGDLS, YYNGEE. The CDR3 spans 18 residues. CDR3 nucleotides: TGTGCCAGCTCCGACATTCCGGGACTAGCGGGGGGGCCGGGGACCCAGTACTTC. This encodes CASSDIPGLAGGPGTQYF.

This chain uses TRBV28 with TRBJ1-1; possible D gene TRBD1, 6 bases. V lost 2 bases, J lost 10 bases, and 11 bases lay in between. Germline V gene sequence: CDR1 MDHEN, CDR2 SYDVKM. The CDR3 is 12 amino acids. The CDR3 nucleotides are TGTGCCAGCAGTTTAGGTCAGGGGCGAGCTTTCTTT. It is translated as CASSLGQGRAFF.

V is TRBV5-1 and J is TRBJ2-5, with D uncertain. The CDR3 totals 12 residues. CDR1 SGHRS and CDR2 YFSETQ come from the germline V gene. Trimming took off 3 bases at V and 2 bases at J, with 5 bases between the two ends. CDR3 sequence: CASSYQQETQYF. The CDR3 coding sequence is TGCGCCAGCAGCTACCAGCAAGAGACCCAGTACTTC.

The CDR3 protein is CASSPWTGNGNTIYF. The CDR3 DNA follows: TGTGCCAGCAGTCCGTGGACAGGGAACGGAAACACCATATATTTT. J is TRBJ1-3 and V is TRBV27, with 8 bases lining up with TRBD1. After removal of 5 bases from V and 4 bases from J, the junction contained 7 bases not matched to a gene. CDR3 length: 15 residues. The germline gives CDR1 MNHEY, CDR2 SMNVEV (reference sequence).

J is TRBJ2-7 and V is TRBV13; 8 nucleotides match TRBD2. This CDR3 spans 15 amino acids. The junction had 5 bases not matched to a gene; V was cut back by 4 bases and J by 0 bases. From germline, CDR1 is PRHDT and CDR2 FYEKMQ (reference sequence). As DNA, the CDR3 is TGTGCCAGCAGCTCCTCCGGGACTAGCTCCTACGAGCAGTACTTC. This sequence encodes CASSSSGTSSYEQYF.

This clone was seen a few times. The V gene is TRBV9, the J gene TRBJ2-1; TRBD2 agrees at 7 bases. Germline V lookup: CDR1 SGDLS, CDR2 YYNGEE. Trimming took 3 bases from V and 4 from J; bases not matched to a gene: 7. The CDR3 consists of 15 residues. The CDR3 sequence: CASSATSLSYNEQFF. The CDR3 nucleotides are TGTGCCAGCAGCGCGACTAGCTTGAGTTACAATGAGCAGTTCTTC.

V gene TRBV7-2 combines with J gene TRBJ2-7, with D tentatively TRBD1 (6 bases). Trimming took off 1 base at V and 1 base at J, with 8 bases between the two ends. Germline V gene lookup returns CDR1 SGHTA and CDR2 FQGNSA. The CDR3 runs to 14 residues. In DNA form, the CDR3 reads TGTGCCAGCAGCTTAGGCACAGGGTCCTACGAGCAGTACTTC. This codes for CASSLGTGSYEQYF.

V usage is TRBV5-4 and J usage is TRBJ1-1; no firm D call. Trimming shortened V by 1 base and J by 3 bases, and 10 bases separated the two germline ends. CDR3 length: 14 residues. Looked up from germline, CDR1 is SGHNT and CDR2 is YYREEE (reference sequence). In DNA form, the CDR3 reads TGTGCCAGCAGCTTGAATCTAGGCGACACTGAAGCTTTCTTT. This gives the protein CASSLNLGDTEAFF.

The chain carries TRBV27 and TRBJ1-2; no clear D gene. The CDR3 loop spans 15 amino acids. Germline V gene data show CDR1 as MNHEY and CDR2 as SMNVEV (reference sequence). V gave up 5 bases and J gave up 8 bases, with 21 bases separating them. CDR3 nucleotides: TGTGCCAGCAGTCAATACTCCGGAGGGAATCGCGGCTACACCTTC. This sequence encodes CASSQYSGGNRGYTF.

CDR3 region: CASSEGSYKTGRSRAFF. The CDR3 coding sequence is TGTGCCAGCAGTGAAGGTTCTTATAAAACCGGTCGGTCGAGAGCTTTCTTT. V usage is TRBV2 and J usage is TRBJ1-1, with no clear D. The V and J ends lost 1 base and 10 bases respectively, with 25 bases between them. The germline V gene encodes CDR1 SNHLY and CDR2 FYNNEI. The CDR3 is 17 residues long.

This clone was counted a few times. CDR3 bases: TGTGCCAGCAGTTACCCGGGACAGAGCTACGAGCAGTACTTC. Translated: CASSYPGQSYEQYF. The rearrangement links TRBV7-9 to TRBJ2-7, with 7 bases lining up with TRBD1. Germline values: CDR1 SEHNR, CDR2 FQNEAQ (reference sequence). J lost 3 bases, V lost 6 bases, and 8 bases had no gene match. The CDR3 loop spans 14 amino acids.

The chain couples TRBV5-4 to TRBJ1-4; D ambiguous. The V end was cut by 1 base, the J end by 8 bases, with 15 bases between. Germline V lookup: CDR1 SGHNT, CDR2 YYREEE (reference sequence). The CDR3 consists of 15 residues. Here the CDR3 reads CASSLWGGEEEKLFF. The CDR3 bases are TGTGCCAGCAGCTTGTGGGGAGGAGAAGAGGAAAAACTGTTTTTT. The full variable domain, its missing parts supplied by reference TRBV5-4 and TRBJ1-4, is ETGVTQSPTHLIKTRGQQVTLRCSSQSGHNTVSWYQQALGQGPQFIFQYYREEENGRGNFPPRFSGLQFPNYSSELNVNALELDDSALYLCASSLWGGEEEKLFFGSGTQLSVL.

This chain uses TRBV28 with TRBJ1-2; 7 nucleotides agree with TRBD1. Trimming removed 6 bases from V and 2 bases from J; junction bases left unmatched: 9. Germline V gives CDR1 MDHEN, CDR2 SYDVKM. The CDR3 totals 15 residues. CDR3 amino acids: CASRSTGTGNYGYTF. The CDR3 nucleotides are TGTGCCAGCAGGTCGACAGGGACGGGGAACTATGGCTACACCTTC.

The J gene is TRBJ1-6, the V gene TRBV2; TRBD1 might be the D (6 bases). Between the trimmed V and J ends, which lost 6 bases and 6 bases, there was a span of 15 bases. CDR1 is SNHLY and CDR2 is FYNNEI in the germline V gene. This CDR3 spans 15 amino acids. The CDR3 reads CASSRRTEVNSPLHF. CDR3 sequence (DNA): TGTGCCAGCAGCCGTCGGACAGAGGTTAATTCACCCCTCCACTTT.

V is TRBV5-4 and J is TRBJ1-4, with 7 bases fitting TRBD1. Trimming removed 2 bases from V and 8 bases from J; junction bases left unmatched: 9. Looked up from germline, CDR1 is SGHNT and CDR2 is YYREEE (reference sequence). The CDR3 consists of 15 residues. The CDR3 region is CASSFGEGGREKLFF. The CDR3, as DNA: TGTGCCAGCAGCTTCGGGGAAGGGGGCAGAGAAAAACTGTTTTTT.

The V and J genes are TRBV7-9 and TRBJ2-5; a possible D gene is TRBD2 (5 bases). CDR3 length: 12 amino acids. Germline lookup yields CDR1 SEHNR and CDR2 FQNEAQ (reference sequence). V gave up 5 bases and J gave up 1 base, with 5 bases separating them. The DNA of the CDR3 is TGTGCCAGCAGCCGGGGCCAAGAGACCCAGTACTTC. Translated, it gives CASSRGQETQYF. The full variable domain, in which reference TRBV7-9 and TRBJ2-5 provide the parts outside the CDR3, is DTGVSQNPRHKITKRGQNVTFRCDPISEHNRLYWYRQTLGQGPEFLTYFQNEAQLEKSRLLSDRFSAERPKGSFSTLEIQRTEQGDSAMYLCASSRGQETQYFGPGTRLLVL.